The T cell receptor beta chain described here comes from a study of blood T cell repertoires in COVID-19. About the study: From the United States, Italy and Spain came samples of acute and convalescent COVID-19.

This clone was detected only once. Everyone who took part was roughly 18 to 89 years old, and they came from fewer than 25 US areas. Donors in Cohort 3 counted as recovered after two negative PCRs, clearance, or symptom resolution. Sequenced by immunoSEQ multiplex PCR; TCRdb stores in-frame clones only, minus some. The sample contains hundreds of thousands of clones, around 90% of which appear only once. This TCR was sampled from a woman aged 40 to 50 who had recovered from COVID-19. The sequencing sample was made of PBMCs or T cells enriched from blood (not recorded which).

The DNA of the CDR3 is TGTGCCAGCAGTTTAGCGCCGGTGCACGGCTACACCTTC. Translating it yields CASSLAPVHGYTF. The chain is built from TRBV12-3 or TRBV12-4 and TRBJ1-2; D unresolved. This CDR3 has 13 residues. V was pared by 0 bases and J by 8 bases, with 10 bases between.